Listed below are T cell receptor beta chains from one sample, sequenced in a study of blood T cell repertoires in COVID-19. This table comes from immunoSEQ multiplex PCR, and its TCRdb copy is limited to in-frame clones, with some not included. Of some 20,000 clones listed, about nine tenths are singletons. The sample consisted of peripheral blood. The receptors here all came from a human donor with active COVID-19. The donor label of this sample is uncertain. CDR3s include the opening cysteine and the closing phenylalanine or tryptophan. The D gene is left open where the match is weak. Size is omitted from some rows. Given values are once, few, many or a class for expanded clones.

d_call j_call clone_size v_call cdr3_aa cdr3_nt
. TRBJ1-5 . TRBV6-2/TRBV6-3 CASSYNHIQPQHF TGTGCCAGCAGTTACAACCACATCCAGCCCCAGCATTTT
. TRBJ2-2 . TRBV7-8 CASSLKLGGANTGELFF TGTGCCAGCAGCTTAAAATTAGGCGGGGCGAACACCGGGGAGCTGTTTTTT
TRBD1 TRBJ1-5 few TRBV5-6 CASSLTGGYNQPQHF TGTGCCAGCAGCTTGACAGGGGGTTACAATCAGCCCCAGCATTTT
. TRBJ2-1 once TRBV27 CASSLTVNNEQFF TGTGCCAGCAGTCTAACAGTGAACAATGAGCAGTTCTTC
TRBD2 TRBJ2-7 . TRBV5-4 CASSSLAGSSYEQYF TGTGCCAGCAGCTCCCTAGCGGGGAGCTCCTACGAGCAGTACTTC
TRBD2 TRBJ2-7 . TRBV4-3 CASSQQSGGTYEQYF TGCGCCAGCAGCCAGCAAAGCGGGGGGACCTACGAGCAGTACTTC
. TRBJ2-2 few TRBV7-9 CASSFRPRGGGELFF TGTGCCAGCAGCTTCCGGCCCAGGGGTGGCGGGGAGCTGTTTTTT
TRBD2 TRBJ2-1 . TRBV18 CASSLHTYLAGGGNEQFF TGTGCCAGCTCACTCCACACCTATCTAGCGGGGGGTGGTAATGAGCAGTTCTTC
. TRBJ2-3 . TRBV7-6 CASSISPGQGDTQYF TGTGCCAGCAGCATTTCCCCGGGACAAGGAGATACGCAGTATTTT
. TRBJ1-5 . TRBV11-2 CASSSLQGTGQPQHF TGTGCCAGCAGCTCCCTCCAGGGTACGGGTCAGCCCCAGCATTTT
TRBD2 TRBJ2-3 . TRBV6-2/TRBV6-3 CASSYSFQRGSTDTQYF TGTGCCAGCAGTTACTCGTTTCAGCGGGGGAGCACAGATACGCAGTATTTT
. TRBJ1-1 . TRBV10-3 CAISESTQVWAFF TGTGCCATCAGCGAGTCGACACAGGTTTGGGCTTTCTTT
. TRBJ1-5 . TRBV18 CASSPGQLKGQPQHF TGTGCCAGCTCACCGGGGCAGCTAAAAGGCCAGCCCCAGCATTTT
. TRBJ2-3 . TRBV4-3 CASSQPTSLRQYF TGCGCCAGCAGCCAACCCACTAGCTTGCGCCAGTATTTT
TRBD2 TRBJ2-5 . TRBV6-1 CASSETAGGQETQYF TGTGCCAGCAGTGAAACAGCGGGGGGTCAAGAGACCCAGTACTTC
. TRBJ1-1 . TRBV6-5 CASRDGGSDKEAFF TGTGCCAGCAGGGACGGGGGTAGTGATAAAGAAGCTTTCTTT
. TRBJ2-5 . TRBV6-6 CASSRDIQETQYF TGTGCCAGCAGCCGGGACATCCAAGAGACCCAGTACTTC
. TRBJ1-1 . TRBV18 CASDTGMNTEAFF TGTGCCAGCGATACAGGCATGAACACTGAAGCTTTCTTT
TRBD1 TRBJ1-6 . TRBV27 CASSLFRGNSPLHF TGTGCCAGCAGTTTGTTCAGGGGGAATTCACCCCTCCACTTT
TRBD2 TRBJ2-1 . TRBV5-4 CASSSREAGGQQFF TGTGCCAGCAGCTCCCGGGAAGCGGGGGGGCAACAGTTCTTC
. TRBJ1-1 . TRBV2 CASRDTLNTEAFF TGTGCCAGTCGGGACACCTTGAACACTGAAGCTTTCTTT
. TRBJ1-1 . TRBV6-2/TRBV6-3 CASSTVLHTEAFF TGTGCCAGCAGCACGGTGTTACACACTGAAGCTTTCTTT
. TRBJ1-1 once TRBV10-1 CAGSQSQEPNTEAFF TGCGCCGGATCACAGTCTCAGGAACCGAACACTGAAGCTTTCTTT
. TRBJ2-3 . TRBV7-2 CASSPKRRGFTDTQYF TGTGCCAGCAGCCCAAAGCGGCGGGGATTCACAGATACGCAGTATTTT
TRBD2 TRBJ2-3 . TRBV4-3 CASSQLYLAGGLTDTQYF TGCGCCAGCAGCCAATTGTACCTAGCGGGGGGGCTGACAGATACGCAGTATTTT
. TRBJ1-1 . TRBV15 CATSRERQLNTEAFF TGTGCCACCAGCAGAGAAAGACAGTTGAACACTGAAGCTTTCTTT
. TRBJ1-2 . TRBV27 CASSLTGRGNYGYTF TGTGCCAGCAGTTTAACGGGACGGGGGAATTATGGCTACACCTTC
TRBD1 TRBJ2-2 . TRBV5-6 CASSLRGTGDRTGELFF TGTGCCAGCAGCTTGCGTGGGACAGGGGATCGGACCGGGGAGCTGTTTTTT
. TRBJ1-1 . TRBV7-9 CASSSEQGTTRPEEAFF TGTGCCAGCAGCTCGGAACAGGGAACGACACGACCCGAAGAAGCTTTCTTT
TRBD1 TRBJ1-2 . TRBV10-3 CAISDPDRKGYTF TGTGCCATCAGTGACCCGGACAGGAAGGGCTACACCTTC
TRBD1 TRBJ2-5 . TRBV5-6 CASSLGTGAGETQYF TGTGCCAGCAGCCTAGGGACAGGGGCTGGGGAGACCCAGTACTTC
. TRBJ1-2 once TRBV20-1 CSASVVRGANYGYTF TGCAGTGCTAGTGTGGTCAGGGGAGCTAACTATGGCTACACCTTC
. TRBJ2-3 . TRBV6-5 CASSWTGTGDTQYF TGTGCCAGCAGTTGGACCGGGACTGGAGATACGCAGTATTTT
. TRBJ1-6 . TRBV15 CATSSSPTDSYNSPLHF TGTGCCACCAGCAGTTCTCCGACAGACTCCTATAATTCACCCCTCCACTTT
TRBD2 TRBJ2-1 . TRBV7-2 CASSPELAGVNEQFF TGTGCCAGCAGCCCGGAACTAGCGGGGGTAAATGAGCAGTTCTTC
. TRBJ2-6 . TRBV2 CASTGTGANVLTF TGTGCCAGCACAGGGACTGGGGCCAACGTCCTGACTTTC
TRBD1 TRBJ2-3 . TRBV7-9 CASSGPGTGKMADTQYF TGTGCCAGCAGCGGACCCGGGACAGGGAAGATGGCAGATACGCAGTATTTT
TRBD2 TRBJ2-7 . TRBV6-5 CASSPRGGGTYEQYF TGTGCCAGCAGCCCCCGTGGGGGGGGAACCTACGAGCAGTACTTC
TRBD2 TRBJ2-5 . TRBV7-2 CASSLLRGGRETQYF TGTGCCAGCAGCTTATTGCGGGGGGGCCGGGAGACCCAGTACTTC
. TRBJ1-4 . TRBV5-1 CASSLVTGSIITNEKLFF TGCGCCAGCAGCTTGGTTACGGGTTCCATCATAACTAATGAAAAACTGTTTTTT
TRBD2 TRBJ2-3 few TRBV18 CASSPGGGARDTQYF TGTGCCAGCTCACCTGGCGGGGGGGCTCGTGATACGCAGTATTTT
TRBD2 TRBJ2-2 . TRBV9 CASSQTSGGHTGELFF TGTGCCAGCAGCCAGACTAGCGGGGGGCACACCGGGGAGCTGTTTTTT
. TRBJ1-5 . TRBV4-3 CASSQGGDGGQPQHF TGCGCCAGCAGCCAAGGGGGGGACGGGGGGCAGCCCCAGCATTTT
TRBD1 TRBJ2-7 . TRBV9 CASSRGDRAVDEQYF TGTGCCAGCAGCAGAGGGGACAGGGCCGTCGACGAGCAGTACTTC
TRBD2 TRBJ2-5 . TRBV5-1 CASSLAGTSVPETQYF TGCGCCAGCAGCTTGGCCGGAACTAGCGTCCCTGAGACCCAGTACTTC
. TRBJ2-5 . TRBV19 CASSSDDRETQYF TGTGCCAGTAGTTCTGACGACAGGGAGACCCAGTACTTC
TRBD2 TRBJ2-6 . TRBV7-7 CASSSGLAGANVLTF TGTGCTAGCAGCTCGGGACTAGCTGGGGCCAACGTCCTGACTTTC
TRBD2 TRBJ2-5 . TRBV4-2 CASSLASGGRETQYF TGTGCCAGCAGTCTAGCTAGCGGGGGGCGGGAGACCCAGTACTTC
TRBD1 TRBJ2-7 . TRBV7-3 CASSLTDRLYEQYF TGTGCCAGCAGCTTAACGGACAGGTTGTACGAGCAGTACTTC
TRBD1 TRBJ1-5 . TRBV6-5 CASRGMDRGNQPQHF TGTGCCAGCAGAGGAATGGACAGGGGAAATCAGCCCCAGCATTTT
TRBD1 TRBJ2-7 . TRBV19 CASSHPGQGWEQYF TGTGCCAGTAGTCACCCCGGACAGGGTTGGGAGCAGTACTTC
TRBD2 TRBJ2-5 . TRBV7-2 CASSLVGAGRVETQYF TGTGCCAGCAGCTTAGTTGGGGCAGGGAGGGTAGAGACCCAGTACTTC
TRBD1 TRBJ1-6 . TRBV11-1 CASSRSWDRENSPLHF TGTGCCAGCAGCCGATCTTGGGACAGGGAGAATTCACCCCTCCACTTT
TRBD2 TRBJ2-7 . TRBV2 CASTRTSATISYEQYF TGTGCCAGCACCAGGACTAGCGCGACAATTTCCTACGAGCAGTACTTC
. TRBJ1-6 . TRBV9 CASSVEGTNNSPLHF TGTGCCAGCAGCGTAGAGGGGACAAATAATTCACCCCTCCACTTT
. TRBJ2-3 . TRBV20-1 CSASFGGAVVNTDTQYF TGCAGTGCTAGTTTTGGCGGGGCGGTCGTCAACACAGATACGCAGTATTTT
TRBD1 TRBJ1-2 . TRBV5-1 CASSLQGQAGYGYTF TGCGCCAGCAGCTTGCAGGGACAGGCGGGCTATGGCTACACCTTC